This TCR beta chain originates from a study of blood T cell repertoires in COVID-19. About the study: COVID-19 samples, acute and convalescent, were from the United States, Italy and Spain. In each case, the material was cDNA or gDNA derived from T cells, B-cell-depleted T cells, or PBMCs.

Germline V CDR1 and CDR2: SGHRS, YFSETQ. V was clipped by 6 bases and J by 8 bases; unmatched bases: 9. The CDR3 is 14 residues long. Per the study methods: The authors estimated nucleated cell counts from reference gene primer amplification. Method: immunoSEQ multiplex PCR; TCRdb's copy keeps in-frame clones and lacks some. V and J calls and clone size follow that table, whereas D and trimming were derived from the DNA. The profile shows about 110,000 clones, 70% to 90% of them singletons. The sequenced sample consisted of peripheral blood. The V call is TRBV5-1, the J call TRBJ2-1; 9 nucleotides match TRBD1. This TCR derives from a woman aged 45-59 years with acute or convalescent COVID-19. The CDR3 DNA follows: TGCGCCAGCACCGTGGACAGGGGACTCGATGAGCAGTTCTTC. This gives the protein CASTVDRGLDEQFF.